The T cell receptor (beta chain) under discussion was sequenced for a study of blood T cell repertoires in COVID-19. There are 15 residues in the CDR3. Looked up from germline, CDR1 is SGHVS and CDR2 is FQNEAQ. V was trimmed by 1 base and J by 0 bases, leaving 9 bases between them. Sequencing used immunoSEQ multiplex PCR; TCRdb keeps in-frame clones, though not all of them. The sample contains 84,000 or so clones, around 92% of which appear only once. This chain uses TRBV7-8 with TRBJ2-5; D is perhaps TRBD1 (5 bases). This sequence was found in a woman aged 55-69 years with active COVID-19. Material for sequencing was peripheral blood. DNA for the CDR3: TGTGCCAGCAGCTTAGTTGGCAGGGACCAAGAGACCCAGTACTTC. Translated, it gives CASSLVGRDQETQYF.